This T cell receptor (beta chain) was recorded in a study of T cell responses to AZD1222 COVID-19 vaccine. Study results and limitations: Spike as a whole was targeted by vaccine-associated CD4 TCRs, dominant at 160-218 and 743-854. Possibly, clonal diversity was underestimated; donors were largely white British and included more females. Among spike-specific TCRs, nearly half reportedly target unmutated variant regions.

The repertoire was sequenced with immunoSEQ multiplex PCR; TCRdb's copy has only in-frame clones and lacks some. This sample yields about 110,000 clones, of which 85% to 95% are seen a single time; roughly 7.8% belongs to the top ten. V dropped 6 bases and J dropped 3 bases, with 9 bases sitting between them. There are 12 residues in the CDR3. CDR1 and CDR2 (germline): MNHEY, SVGAGI. About this clone itself: What it binds is not known.

The genes are TRBV6-5 and TRBJ2-7, with a possible D match to TRBD1 (5 bases). The clonotype comes from an adult in good health. Source: peripheral blood, taken on day 0 of AZD1222 vaccination. CDR3 residues: CASSPDIYEQYF. As DNA, the CDR3 is TGTGCCAGCAGCCCGGACATCTACGAGCAGTACTTC.